This TCR beta chain was retrieved from a study of T cells after yellow fever vaccination. Study outcomes and limitations: Overlap between CD4 and CD8 compartments was detected for a small share of clonotypes.

TCR cDNA was made by 5'RACE template switching, adding a universal primer site and UMIs. TCRdb fed the 5' RACE reads into MiXCR, producing one record per CDR3 protein. The sample has around 73,000 distinct CDR3 sequences, approximately 7.5% seen once; the top ten hold approximately 42%. Many counts were recorded for this clonotype. The antigen remains undetermined. In germline, CDR1 is SGHAT, CDR2 FQNNGV. This CDR3 spans 13 amino acids. V shed 1 base and J shed 6 bases, with 7 bases lying between them. V and J are TRBV11-2 and TRBJ2-1; maybe TRBD2 (5 bases). Sequencing was performed on CD8+ T cells sorted from PBMCs, taken on the day of the yellow fever booster vaccination. This TCR came from a man younger than 40 who received the YFV17D yellow fever vaccine. CDR3 protein: CASSLGAGNEQFF. The CDR3 coding sequence is TGTGCCAGCAGCTTAGGTGCGGGCAATGAGCAGTTCTTC.